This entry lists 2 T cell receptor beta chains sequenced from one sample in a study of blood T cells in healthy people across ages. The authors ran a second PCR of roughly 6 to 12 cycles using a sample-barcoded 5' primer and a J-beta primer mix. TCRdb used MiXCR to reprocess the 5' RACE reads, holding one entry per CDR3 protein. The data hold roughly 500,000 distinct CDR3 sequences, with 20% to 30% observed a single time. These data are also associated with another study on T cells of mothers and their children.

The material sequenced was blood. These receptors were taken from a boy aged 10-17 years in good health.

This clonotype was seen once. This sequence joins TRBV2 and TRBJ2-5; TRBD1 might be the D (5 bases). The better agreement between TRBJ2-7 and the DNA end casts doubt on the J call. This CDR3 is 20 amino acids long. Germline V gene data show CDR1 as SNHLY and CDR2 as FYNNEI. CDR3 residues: CASSEVHRAGRANRPYEQYF. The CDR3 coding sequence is TGTGCCAGCAGTGAAGTCCACCGGGCAGGCAGGGCCAATCGCCCCTACGAGCAGTACTTC.

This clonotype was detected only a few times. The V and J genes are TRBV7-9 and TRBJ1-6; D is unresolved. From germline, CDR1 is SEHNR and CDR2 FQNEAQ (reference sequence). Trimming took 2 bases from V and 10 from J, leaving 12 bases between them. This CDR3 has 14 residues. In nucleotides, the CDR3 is TGTGCCAGCAGCTTAATTGGGCCCGGGTCACCCCTCCACTTT. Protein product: CASSLIGPGSPLHF.